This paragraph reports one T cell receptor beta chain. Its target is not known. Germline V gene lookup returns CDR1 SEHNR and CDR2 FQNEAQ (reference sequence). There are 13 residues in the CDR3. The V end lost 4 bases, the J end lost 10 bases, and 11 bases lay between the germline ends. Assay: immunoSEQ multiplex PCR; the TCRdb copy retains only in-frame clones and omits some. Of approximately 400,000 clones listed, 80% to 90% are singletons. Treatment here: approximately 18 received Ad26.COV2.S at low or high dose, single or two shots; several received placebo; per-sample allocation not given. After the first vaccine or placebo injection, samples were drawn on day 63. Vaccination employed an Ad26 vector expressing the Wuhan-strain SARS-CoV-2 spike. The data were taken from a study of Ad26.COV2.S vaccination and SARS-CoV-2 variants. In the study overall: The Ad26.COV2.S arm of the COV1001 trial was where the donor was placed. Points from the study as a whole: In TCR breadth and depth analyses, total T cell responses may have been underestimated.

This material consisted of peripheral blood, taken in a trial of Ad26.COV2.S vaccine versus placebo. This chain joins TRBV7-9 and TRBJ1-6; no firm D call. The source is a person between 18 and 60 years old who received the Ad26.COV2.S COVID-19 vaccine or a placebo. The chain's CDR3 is CASSSLDLSPLHF. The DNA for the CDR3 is TGTGCCAGCAGCTCCTTAGACTTGTCACCCCTCCACTTT.